This TCR beta chain was retrieved from a study of Ad26.COV2.S vaccination and SARS-CoV-2 variants (TCRdb year 2021). For context, the study as a whole: TCRbeta repertoire sequencing was used to assess the specificity and breadth of SARS-CoV-2-reactive T cell receptors after Ad26.COV2.S vaccination. The TCR-sequenced set comprised about 30 samples: about 19 Ad26.COV2.S vaccine recipients, 5 placebo recipients and 8 SARS-CoV-2 convalescent individuals. What the work shows at the level of the full study, not this receptor alone: After vaccination, spike-specific CD8+ and CD4+ T cell responses were reported to show substantial breadth. Ad26.COV2.S recipients had higher spike-specific TCR breadth than placebo recipients (P = 0.0014). Vaccine and placebo recipients had similar non-spike TCR breadth, a finding consistent with the vaccine containing only spike. The authors noted that total T cell responses may have been underestimated by the TCR breadth and depth analyses.

The immunoSEQ Assay was used to sequence TCRbeta CDR3 regions. After extraction, genomic DNA underwent amplification by bias-controlled multiplex PCR, followed by high-throughput sequencing. On the authors' methods: To quantify the absolute abundance of every unique TCRbeta CDR3 region, sequences were collapsed and filtered. T cell fraction was estimated by normalization of TCRbeta template counts to usable DNA, with usable DNA being measured through amplification of reference genes present in all nucleated cells. Repertoire TCRs were annotated as SARS-CoV-2-specific by exact matching of V gene, CDR3 amino acid sequence and J gene to a known reactive TCR set. The reference SARS-CoV-2 TCR set was obtained from MIRA and was filtered for enrichment in COVID-19-positive ImmuneCODE repertoires, whereby public or cross-reactive TCRs were removed. Using the MIRA antigens, annotated TCRs were further analysed by specific ORF or by position within an ORF. Depth was the summed frequency of annotated unique rearrangements, while breadth was defined as annotated unique rearrangements over total unique productive rearrangements. TCR breadth was compared between groups using two-sided Wilcoxon rank-sum tests. In its TCRdb copy, this immuneACCESS table keeps in-frame sequences only and misses some clones. Where compared with another copy, unresolved V genes explain less than half of these, and the others have no known cause. The V and J calls and the clone size are those of that table, but D and trimming were determined from the DNA. In this sample the table shows roughly 40,000 clones, 83% of which occur a single time. Approximately 44% of the sample belongs to the ten largest clones.

With regard to this clone: It has no known antigen specificity. No base quality values were provided; no much bigger clone lies one nucleotide off.

This specimen's time point label, per the study, means: individuals recovered from natural SARS-CoV-2 infection. The TCR comes from a human donor who had recovered from COVID-19. Specimen: peripheral blood, collected after recovery from COVID-19.

The CDR3 amino acid sequence is: CAIRSLGQGNSPLHF. The nucleotide sequence is given as TGTGCCATCAGATCCTTGGGCCAGGGGAATTCACCCCTCCACTTT. The sequence is built from TRBV10-3 and TRBJ1-6; matching of 6 bases hints at TRBD1 as the D gene. Measured from the cysteine to the phenylalanine, the CDR3 is 15 residues long. CDR3 DNA only is kept here, 45 bases in frame from base 1. V and J lose 6 bases and 7 bases, and a span of 16 bases separates them. The germline V gene sets CDR1 to ENHRY and CDR2 to SYGVKD.